Presented here are 32 T cell receptor beta chains from one specimen sequenced in a study of blood T cell repertoires in COVID-19. Data came from immunoSEQ multiplex PCR; TCRdb stores just in-frame clones and leaves some out. In the table there are about 170,000 clones, over 80% of which are singletons. The source material was peripheral blood. The receptors shown here come from a woman in her 50s with acute or convalescent COVID-19.

The rearrangement uses TRBV7-8 and TRBJ1-5; 9 bases are shared with TRBD1. The V and J ends lost 3 bases and 6 bases, in that order; junction bases with no gene match: 9. The CDR3 has 16 amino acids. Germline V gene sequence: CDR1 SGHVS, CDR2 FQNEAQ. The CDR3, as DNA: TGTGCCAGCAGCTTTTTGGGACAGGGAAAGCCTCAGCCCCAGCATTTT. This encodes CASSFLGQGKPQPQHF.

The J gene is TRBJ1-5, the V gene TRBV4-1; D remains unclear. From germline, CDR1 is MGHRA and CDR2 YSYEKL. The CDR3 sequence is 13 residues long. V lost 9 bases, J lost 5 bases, and 14 bases lay in between. This chain's CDR3 is CASSRRVDQPQHF. DNA for the CDR3: TGCGCCAGTTCAAGAAGAGTGGATCAGCCCCAGCATTTT.

This sequence joins TRBV3-1 (or the pseudogene TRBV3-2) and TRBJ1-2; D may be TRBD1 (6 bases). Trimming left V 1 base short and J 2 bases short, with 11 bases between. The length of the CDR3 is 15 residues. The germline gives CDR1 LGHDT, CDR2 YNNKEL (reference sequence). The CDR3 region has the DNA TGTGCCAGCAGCCAAGTGCCCGGACAGAACTATGGCTACACCTTC. Translation gives CASSQVPGQNYGYTF.

This chain links TRBV14 with TRBJ2-7; 10 positions match TRBD2. CDR3 length equals 16 residues. Per germline, CDR1 SGHDN and CDR2 FVKESK. The V and J ends lost 4 bases and 4 bases, in that order; junction bases with no gene match: 10. Written as DNA, the CDR3 is TGTGCCAGCAGCCTTTTACCGGGACTAGCGATATACGAGCAGTACTTC. It encodes CASSLLPGLAIYEQYF.

This sequence joins TRBV6-6 and TRBJ1-2; a weak D match, TRBD1 (6 bases). The CDR3 sequence is 12 residues long. Looked up from germline, CDR1 is MNHNY and CDR2 is SVGAGI (reference sequence). The V end was cut by 4 bases, the J end by 4 bases, with 7 bases between. CDR3 nucleotides: TGTGCCAGCAGTTCAGGGGTCTATGGCTACACCTTC. It codes for CASSSGVYGYTF.

The CDR3 protein is CASSGDREWEEANEKLFF. The CDR3 bases are TGTGCCAGCAGCGGGGACAGGGAATGGGAGGAGGCTAATGAAAAACTGTTTTTT. The chain has TRBV2 and TRBJ1-4; 9 bases fit TRBD1. Germline lookup yields CDR1 SNHLY and CDR2 FYNNEI. Trimming removed 6 bases from V and 3 bases from J; junction bases left unmatched: 14. This CDR3 is 18 amino acids long.

V gene TRBV6-5 combines with J gene TRBJ1-3; 8 bases map to TRBD1. With V trimmed by 9 bases and J by 5 bases, 9 bases remained unmatched. Germline V gene lookup returns CDR1 MNHEY and CDR2 SVGAGI. This CDR3 comprises 14 residues. In DNA form, the CDR3 reads TGTGCCAGTGTCCGTGACAGGGGAAGAAACACCATATATTTT. This gives the protein CASVRDRGRNTIYF.

This sequence joins TRBV2 and TRBJ1-2; the D is unclear. The length of the CDR3 is 14 residues. V was trimmed by 7 bases and J by 0 bases, leaving 12 bases between them. From germline, CDR1 is SNHLY and CDR2 FYNNEI. CDR3 in DNA: TGTGCCAGCACGGTTCGCACCTCTAACTATGGCTACACCTTC. Translated: CASTVRTSNYGYTF.

V usage is TRBV27 and J usage is TRBJ2-1, with 10 bases aligning to TRBD1. CDR1 is MNHEY, CDR2 SMNVEV, per germline (reference sequence). V lost 2 bases and J lost 6; bases outside the gene matches: 1. This CDR3 contains 14 residues. This CDR3 is CASSLGTGVNEQFF. The CDR3, as DNA: TGTGCCAGCAGTTTAGGGACAGGGGTCAATGAGCAGTTCTTC.

This rearrangement joins TRBV5-5 to TRBJ1-2; perhaps TRBD1 as D (5 bases). The CDR3 is made up of 14 amino acids. Germline V gene sequence: CDR1 SGHKS, CDR2 YYEKEE (reference sequence). Trimming took off 3 bases at V and 4 bases at J, with 13 bases between the two ends. The CDR3 region is CASSSPDSFYGYTF. Here the CDR3 DNA reads TGTGCCAGCAGCTCTCCCGACAGTTTCTATGGCTACACCTTC. Filled out from reference TRBV5-5 and TRBJ1-2, the complete variable domain reads DAGVTQSPTHLIKTRGQQVTLRCSPISGHKSVSWYQQVLGQGPQFIFQYYEKEERGRGNFPDRFSARQFPNYSSELNVNALLLGDSALYLCASSSPDSFYGYTFGSGTRLTVV.

The CDR3 DNA reads as TGTGCCAGTAGTATAGTCCAGGGGTCTGACTATGGCTACACCTTC. Protein: CASSIVQGSDYGYTF. The chain is built from TRBV19 and TRBJ1-2; a weak D match, TRBD1 (6 bases). Trimming pared 1 base from V and 3 bases from J, leaving 12 bases between. The CDR3 is 15 amino acids. Germline V gene data show CDR1 as LNHDA and CDR2 as SQIVND (reference sequence).

On this clone: The same CDR3 can be traced to other DNA sequences in this sample. This sequence joins TRBV27 and TRBJ2-7; 11 nucleotides align to TRBD1. The CDR3 is 14 amino acids. V shed 5 bases, J shed 3 bases, and the junction held 3 bases outside the gene matches. CDR1 and CDR2 from the germline V gene are MNHEY and SMNVEV (reference sequence). The CDR3 is CASSPGTGGYEQYF. Here the CDR3 DNA reads TGTGCCAGCAGTCCAGGGACAGGGGGCTACGAGCAGTACTTC.

This rearrangement joins TRBV24-1 to TRBJ1-1; 7 nucleotides align to TRBD1. CDR1 is KGHDR and CDR2 is SFDVKD in the germline V gene. Losses at the gene ends were 4 bases for V and 1 base for J; bases not matched to a gene: 5. This CDR3 has 15 residues. In nucleotides, the CDR3 is TGTGCCACCAGTGACCCGACAGGGAGGAACACTGAAGCTTTCTTT. This codes for CATSDPTGRNTEAFF.

This chain connects TRBV6-5 to TRBJ1-2; possibly TRBD1 for D (5 bases). V gave up 8 bases and J gave up 5 bases, with 21 bases separating them. The CDR3 runs 15 residues. Germline CDR1 is MNHEY and CDR2 is SVGAGI. CDR3 DNA: TGTGCCAGCTCCAGATCTTTAGACAGCCCTTATGGCTACACCTTC. This sequence encodes CASSRSLDSPYGYTF.

This sequence joins TRBV4-1 and TRBJ2-7; D perhaps matches TRBD2 (6 bases). The V end lost 0 bases, the J end lost 6 bases, and 15 bases lay between the germline ends. Germline CDR1 reads MGHRA; CDR2 reads YSYEKL. This CDR3 has 15 residues. The CDR3 sequence: CASSQEGTGASEQYF. CDR3 DNA: TGCGCCAGCAGCCAAGAAGGGACTGGCGCGTCCGAGCAGTACTTC.

This clone came up once. The V and J genes are TRBV7-8 and TRBJ1-6, with TRBD1 matching 8 bases. Per germline, CDR1 SGHVS and CDR2 FQNEAQ. J gave up 5 bases and V 4 bases, and 4 bases lay outside the gene matches. The CDR3 length is 15 residues. For the CDR3, the DNA is TGTGCCAGCAGCTCCGGACAGGGCGATAATTCACCCCTCCACTTT. It specifies CASSSGQGDNSPLHF.

This clone was observed at least ten times. The rearrangement joins TRBV6-5 to TRBJ2-7, with 12 nucleotides matching TRBD1. CDR1 MNHEY and CDR2 SVGAGI come from the germline V gene. The V and J ends lost 7 bases and 9 bases, in that order; junction bases with no gene match: 10. This CDR3 is 14 amino acids long. CDR3 sequence reads: CASMGGDRGLRQYF. The CDR3 DNA reads TGTGCCAGCATGGGGGGGGACAGGGGGCTCCGGCAGTACTTC.

This chain links TRBV7-2 with TRBJ2-5, with D possibly matching TRBD1 (5 bases). The CDR3 length is 17 residues. The ends were cut back, 5 bases at V and 5 bases at J, with 24 bases in the middle. CDR1 SGHTA and CDR2 FQGNSA come from the germline V gene. The CDR3 DNA reads as TGTGCCAGCAGCCCCCAGAAAGGGGTAGGAGTCGGGGAGACCCAGTACTTC. It codes for CASSPQKGVGVGETQYF.

The V call is TRBV11-2, the J call TRBJ2-7, with TRBD2 matching over 11 bases. Germline-derived CDR1 and CDR2 are SGHAT and FQNNGV. This CDR3 spans 15 amino acids. Losses at the gene ends were 5 bases for V and 3 bases for J; bases not matched to a gene: 6. The CDR3: CASSVTSGSLYEQYF. CDR3 in DNA: TGTGCCAGCAGCGTAACTAGCGGGAGTCTCTACGAGCAGTACTTC.

This clone has a single count. The rearrangement links TRBV7-2 to TRBJ1-1; D unclear. This CDR3 contains 14 residues. V was cut by 7 bases and J by 3 bases, with 15 bases left in between. Germline V gene data show CDR1 as SGHTA and CDR2 as FQGNSA. As DNA, the CDR3 is TGTGCCAGCACCCTAGGAGTATGGGACACTGAAGCTTTCTTT. Protein: CASTLGVWDTEAFF.

This chain links TRBV19 with TRBJ2-1; D is ambiguous. CDR1 and CDR2 (germline): LNHDA, SQIVND (reference sequence). CDR3 size: 15 residues. V lost 5 bases and J 0 bases, leaving 11 bases between the germline ends. CDR3 nucleotides: TGTGCCAGTAGTTCCTTCAGTGGCTCCTACAATGAGCAGTTCTTC. It yields the protein CASSSFSGSYNEQFF.

This clone was detected only once. V and J are TRBV3-1 (or the pseudogene TRBV3-2) and TRBJ1-5; D not resolved. The germline V and J ends were trimmed by 2 bases and 9 bases, with 11 bases remaining between them. CDR1 LGHDT and CDR2 YNNKEL come from the germline V gene (reference sequence). The CDR3 runs 13 residues. The CDR3: CASSQYGEGPQHF. CDR3 DNA: TGTGCCAGCAGCCAATATGGGGAGGGGCCCCAGCATTTT.

DNA for the CDR3: TGTGCCAGCAGCCCGGACGGGAGGAACACTGAAGCTTTCTTT. Translation gives CASSPDGRNTEAFF. The chain recombines TRBV7-2 with TRBJ1-1, with D unclear. Looked up from germline, CDR1 is SGHTA and CDR2 is FQGNSA. CDR3 length: 14 residues. V was pared by 5 bases and J by 1 base, with 11 bases between. The full variable domain, completed using reference TRBV7-2 and TRBJ1-1, is GAGVSQSPSNKVTEKGKDVELRCDPISGHTALYWYRQSLGQGLEFLIYFQGNSAPDKSGLPSDRFSAERTGGSVSTLTIQRTQQEDSAVYLCASSPDGRNTEAFFGQGTRLTVV.

The rearrangement joins TRBV6-2 or TRBV6-3 to TRBJ1-3; tentative D call: TRBD1 (6 bases). This CDR3 has 17 residues. Trimming pared 5 bases from V and 0 bases from J, leaving 17 bases between. Germline loops: CDR1 MNHEY, CDR2 SVGEGT. CDR3 residues: CASSPPGQTFSGNTIYF. The CDR3 DNA follows: TGTGCCAGCAGTCCACCCGGACAGACTTTCTCTGGAAACACCATATATTTT.

The chain combines TRBV28 with TRBJ1-2; TRBD1 matches at 8 bases. Per germline, CDR1 MDHEN and CDR2 SYDVKM. Trimming at V came to 5 bases and at J to 2 bases, leaving 10 bases not matched to a gene. The CDR3 runs to 16 residues. The CDR3 is CASSEVGAGGNYGYTF. The CDR3 coding sequence is TGTGCCAGCAGTGAAGTCGGGGCAGGGGGCAACTATGGCTACACCTTC.

The V and J genes are TRBV13 and TRBJ1-1; no clear D. Per the germline V gene, CDR1 is PRHDT and CDR2 is FYEKMQ (reference sequence). This CDR3 has 14 residues. The V end lost 6 bases, the J end lost 0 bases, and 11 bases lay between the germline ends. The CDR3 loop reads CASSWPSMNTEAFF. CDR3 DNA sequence: TGTGCCAGCAGTTGGCCATCGATGAACACTGAAGCTTTCTTT.

The gene calls are TRBV29-1 and TRBJ1-2; D gene unclear. The CDR3 runs to 12 residues. V lost 1 base and J lost 3, with 6 bases in between. Looked up from germline, CDR1 is SQVTM and CDR2 is ANQGSEA. Here the CDR3 reads CSVEVGDYGYTF. CDR3 DNA sequence: TGCAGCGTTGAAGTCGGTGACTATGGCTACACCTTC.

The chain has TRBV13 and TRBJ2-1; possible D gene TRBD2, 6 bases. Germline CDR1 is PRHDT and CDR2 is FYEKMQ (reference sequence). Trimming took 4 bases from V and 4 from J, leaving 26 bases between them. The CDR3 loop spans 19 amino acids. The CDR3 DNA is TGTGCCAGCAGCTCGTCTAGTCCGACCGCGGCGGGGTCTTACAATGAGCAGTTCTTC. Translating gives CASSSSSPTAAGSYNEQFF.

The rearrangement uses TRBV7-2 and TRBJ1-1; D not certain. Trimming took off 1 base at V and 1 base at J, with 7 bases between the two ends. The CDR3 spans 14 residues. Germline assignment: CDR1 SGHTA and CDR2 FQGNSA. CDR3: CASSLVFQNTEAFF. CDR3 DNA: TGTGCCAGCAGCTTAGTTTTCCAGAACACTGAAGCTTTCTTT.

The chain joins TRBV30 to TRBJ2-7, with 9 bases matching TRBD1. The CDR3 extends over 14 amino acids. Losses at the gene ends were 5 bases for V and 2 bases for J; bases not matched to a gene: 7. Germline-derived CDR1 and CDR2 are GTSNPN and SVGIG (reference sequence). The CDR3 region is CAWWPGQGTYEQYF. As DNA, the CDR3 is TGTGCCTGGTGGCCGGGACAGGGAACCTACGAGCAGTACTTC.

V is TRBV24-1 and J is TRBJ2-3, with D maybe TRBD1 (7 bases). The ends were cut back, 5 bases at V and 3 bases at J, with 20 bases in the middle. The germline CDR1 and CDR2 sequences are KGHDR and SFDVKD. CDR3 length: 17 residues. CDR3 coding DNA: TGTGCCACCAGTGTCGCGCGGACAGGCCGGGGGACAGATACGCAGTATTTT. Amino acid sequence: CATSVARTGRGTDTQYF.

The genes are TRBV27 and TRBJ2-7; TRBD1 matches at 9 bases. Trimming cost V 5 bases and J 0 bases; bases outside gene matches: 5. Looked up from germline, CDR1 is MNHEY and CDR2 is SMNVEV (reference sequence). This CDR3 has 15 amino acids. CDR3 region: CASSPGTGSSYEQYF. The DNA of the CDR3 is TGTGCCAGCAGTCCGGGGACAGGGAGCTCCTACGAGCAGTACTTC.